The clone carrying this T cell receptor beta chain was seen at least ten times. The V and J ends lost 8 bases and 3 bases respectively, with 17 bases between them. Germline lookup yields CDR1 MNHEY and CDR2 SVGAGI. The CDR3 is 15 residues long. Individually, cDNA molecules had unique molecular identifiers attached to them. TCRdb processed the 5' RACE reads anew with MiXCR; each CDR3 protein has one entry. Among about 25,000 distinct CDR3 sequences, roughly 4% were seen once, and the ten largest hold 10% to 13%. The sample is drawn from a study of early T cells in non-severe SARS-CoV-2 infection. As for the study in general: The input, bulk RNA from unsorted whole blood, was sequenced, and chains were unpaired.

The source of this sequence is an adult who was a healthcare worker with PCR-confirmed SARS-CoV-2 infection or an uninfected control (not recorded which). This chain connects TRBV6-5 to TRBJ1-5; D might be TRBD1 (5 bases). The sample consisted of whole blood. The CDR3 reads CASRDSPGPNQPQHF. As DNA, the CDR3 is TGTGCCAGCCGTGACAGTCCCGGGCCCAATCAGCCCCAGCATTTT.